This entry is about one T cell receptor beta chain. These data originate in a study of technical replicates of blood from a few donors. Trimming cost V 0 bases and J 7 bases, with 9 bases left between them. Germline CDR1 is ENHRY and CDR2 is SYGVKD. This CDR3 region has 13 residues. Assay: immunoSEQ multiplex PCR; the TCRdb copy retains only in-frame clones and omits some. The sample includes about 50,000 clones, nearly 95% seen only once; the top ten take 2.5% to 3.5%. This sequence was found in a human donor in good health. Some clones in this sample may be carry-over from other donors' samples. The chain employs TRBV10-3 and TRBJ1-2, with D maybe TRBD1 (5 bases). Sequencing was done on a sample of PBMCs. The CDR3 loop is CAISESMQGGYTF. The CDR3 DNA is TGTGCCATCAGTGAGTCGATGCAGGGTGGCTACACCTTC.